One and the same sample provided the 23 T cell receptor beta chains below, sequenced in a study of T cell repertoires in aging, cancer and after chemotherapy. TCR beta rearrangements were amplified from peripheral blood genomic DNA. TRB rearrangements spanning V, D and J were amplified using mixed TRB-A/B primers. TCRdb fed the multiplex PCR reads into MiXCR, producing one record per CDR3 protein. The data show about 15,000 distinct CDR3 sequences, about 50% seen once. The sequenced sample was blood. These receptors were collected from a human donor in good health.

The rearrangement links TRBV15 to TRBJ2-2, with a possible D match to TRBD2 (6 bases). CDR1 and CDR2 from the germline V gene are LNHNV and YYDKDF (reference sequence). This CDR3 is 16 amino acids long. V was clipped by 0 bases and J by 4 bases, with 12 bases between them. CDR3 loop: CATSRDPRGATGELFF. CDR3 DNA: TGTGCCACCAGCAGAGATCCGCGGGGTGCCACCGGGGAGCTGTTTTTT.

The rearrangement links TRBV27 to TRBJ2-3; D is undetermined. V lost 6 bases to trimming and J lost 2 bases, with 15 bases between them. CDR1 and CDR2 (germline): MNHEY, SMNVEV (reference sequence). The CDR3 totals 15 residues. In DNA form, the CDR3 reads TGTGCCAGCAGACCGGGCGTGGGGAACACAGATACGCAGTATTTT. This gives the protein CASRPGVGNTDTQYF.

This clonotype was found a few times. An end of the junction does not agree with germline; a read error may underlie this. The chain joins TRBV6-2 or TRBV6-3 to TRBJ2-1; a possible D gene is TRBD1 (7 bases). There are 17 residues in the CDR3. Looked up from germline, CDR1 is MNHEY and CDR2 is SVGEGT. The CDR3 is CASSYSGQGGSYNEQFF. The CDR3 DNA follows: TGTGCCAGCAGTTACTCTGGGCAGGGGGGCTCCTACAATGAGCAGTTCTTT.

This clonotype is medium-sized in the sample. This chain uses TRBV11-1 with TRBJ2-5; 7 bases match TRBD2. V trimming: 1 base; J trimming: 9 bases; junction bases outside the gene matches: 5. Per the germline V gene, CDR1 is SGHAT and CDR2 is FQDESV (reference sequence). The CDR3 spans 13 residues. This CDR3 reads CASSLEAGEAQYF. CDR3 nucleotides: TGTGCCAGCAGCTTAGAGGCGGGGGAGGCCCAGTACTTC.

This clonotype was observed a few times. V and J are TRBV27 and TRBJ2-3; 13 bases are a match to TRBD2. The CDR3 has 20 amino acids. Germline trimming cut 5 bases from V and 3 bases from J; bases unmatched to any gene: 17. The V gene's germline CDR1 is MNHEY and CDR2 SMNVEV (reference sequence). CDR3 in amino acids: CASSLGLAGDIYYHTDTQYF. CDR3 sequence (DNA): TGTGCCAGCAGTCTCGGACTAGCGGGAGACATTTATTATCATACAGATACGCAGTATTTT.

V gene TRBV6-5 combines with J gene TRBJ2-1; unclear D gene. The V gene lost 6 bases and the J gene lost 8 bases, with 20 bases spanning the gap. This CDR3 has 15 amino acids. Germline lookup yields CDR1 MNHEY and CDR2 SVGAGI. The CDR3 is CASSTYLKAGDEQFF. CDR3 nucleotides: TGTGCCAGCAGCACATACCTAAAAGCTGGCGATGAGCAGTTCTTC.

The J gene is TRBJ2-7, the V gene TRBV18; 9 bases are a match to TRBD2. Germline-derived CDR1 and CDR2 are KGHSH and LQKENI. V shed 6 bases and J 2 bases; nucleotides not matched to a gene: 8. This CDR3 is 15 amino acids long. The CDR3 region is CASSPTAGGAYEQYF. The CDR3 coding sequence is TGTGCCAGCTCGCCCACGGCGGGAGGGGCCTACGAGCAGTACTTC.

CDR3 nucleotides: TGTGCCAGCGGAACCCTTAGCGGAAACACCGGGGAGCTGTTTTTT. The encoded protein is CASGTLSGNTGELFF. The rearrangement links TRBV6-1 to TRBJ2-2; D may be TRBD2 (6 bases). The ends were cut back, 8 bases at V and 2 bases at J, with 15 bases in the middle. The CDR3 spans 15 residues. CDR1 is MNHNS and CDR2 is SASEGT in the germline V gene.

The table lists this clonotype with a few counts. The chain is built from TRBV11-1 and TRBJ2-7; D is undetermined. Trimming stripped 4 bases from V and 6 bases from J, with 13 bases between. The V gene's germline CDR1 is SGHAT and CDR2 FQDESV (reference sequence). The CDR3 extends over 13 amino acids. CDR3 sequence: CASSSRPSSEQYF. In DNA, the CDR3 is TGTGCCAGCAGCTCCCGTCCTTCGAGCGAGCAGTACTTC.

In the case of this clonotype: At one boundary the junction diverges from the germline segment, which might be a read error. V and J are TRBV11-1 and TRBJ2-3, with 9 bases that match TRBD2. This CDR3 region has 16 residues. The germline V gene has CDR1 SGHAT and CDR2 FQDESV (reference sequence). Written as DNA, the CDR3 is TGTGCCTGCAGCTTAGAGGCTAGCGGGAACGGAGATACGCAGTATTTT. Translating it yields CACSLEASGNGDTQYF.

The J gene is TRBJ2-1, the V gene TRBV27; TRBD1 matches at 7 bases. The CDR3 is made up of 14 amino acids. The J segment lost 3 bases and the V segment lost 6 bases, leaving 5 bases of the junction unmatched. Germline CDR1 reads MNHEY; CDR2 reads SMNVEV (reference sequence). The CDR3 DNA follows: TGTGCCAGCAGATTGGACAGGTACTACAATGAGCAGTTCTTC. This encodes CASRLDRYYNEQFF.

This clonotype was seen a handful of times. The chain employs TRBV6-1 and TRBJ2-1; maybe TRBD2 (6 bases). The CDR3 spans 16 residues. Trimming cost V 6 bases and J 1 base, with 16 bases left between them. Germline V gives CDR1 MNHNS, CDR2 SASEGT. Here the CDR3 reads CASRSQSGESYNEQFF. The CDR3 DNA follows: TGTGCCAGCAGGTCGCAGTCGGGAGAATCCTACAATGAGCAGTTCTTC.

V usage is TRBV5-6 and J usage is TRBJ2-1, with D unclear. The CDR3 runs to 14 residues. V gave up 0 bases and J gave up 0 bases, with 4 bases separating them. Per the germline V gene, CDR1 is SGHDT and CDR2 is YYEEEE. The CDR3 reads CASSLGVSYNEQFF. The CDR3 DNA reads as TGTGCCAGCAGCTTGGGGGTCTCCTACAATGAGCAGTTCTTC.

The gene calls are TRBV7-2 and TRBJ2-7; a weak D match, TRBD2 (6 bases). Trimming took off 1 base at V and 0 bases at J, with 13 bases between the two ends. Germline assignment: CDR1 SGHTA and CDR2 FQGNSA. The CDR3 contains 16 residues. This CDR3 reads CASSLDGTRSSYEQYF. CDR3 nucleotides: TGTGCCAGCAGCTTAGATGGGACTCGCAGCTCCTACGAGCAGTACTTC.

The sample holds one count of this clonotype. The chain combines TRBV11-1 with TRBJ2-7; D gene unclear. The CDR3 sequence is 11 residues long. V was clipped by 2 bases and J by 6 bases, with 5 bases between them. Per germline, CDR1 SGHAT and CDR2 FQDESV (reference sequence). CDR3 DNA sequence: TGTGCCAGCAGCTTACAGCGCGAGCAGTACTTC. This sequence encodes CASSLQREQYF.

The chain joins TRBV12-3 or TRBV12-4 to TRBJ1-1; D is unresolved. Trimming left V 2 bases short and J 5 bases short, with 3 bases between. This CDR3 has 11 residues. CDR3 nucleotides: TGTGCCAGCAGTTTAAGGACTGAAGCTTTCTTT. Its protein is CASSLRTEAFF.

In its sample, this clonotype was seen a few times. The junction departs from the called germline gene at one end, perhaps through a read error. This chain links TRBV6-1 with TRBJ2-1, with D perhaps assigned TRBD1 or TRBD2 (5 bases each). The CDR3 consists of 15 residues. Germline V gene sequence: CDR1 MNHNS, CDR2 SASEGT. In DNA, the CDR3 is TGTGCCACCAGTATCGGTGGGGGCTCCTACAATGAGCAGTTCTTC. This sequence encodes CATSIGGGSYNEQFF.

This clonotype has only a few counts. The junction departs from the called germline gene at one end, perhaps through a read error. The rearrangement links TRBV6-5 to TRBJ2-2, with D hard to call. Per germline, CDR1 MNHEY and CDR2 SVGAGI. This CDR3 is 12 amino acids long. The CDR3 here is CASSPNAGELFF. In DNA form, the CDR3 reads TGTGCCAGCAGTCCGAACGCCGGGGAGCTGTTTTTT.

This clonotype was picked up a small number of times. The chain uses TRBV27 and TRBJ2-5; TRBD1 is a possible D gene (5 bases). The V end was cut by 4 bases, the J end by 5 bases, with 23 bases between. The germline gives CDR1 MNHEY, CDR2 SMNVEV (reference sequence). The CDR3 loop spans 17 amino acids. CDR3 coding DNA: TGTGCCAGCAGTTCGATGACTCAGGGTCTAGTAAGGGAGACCCAGTACTTC. Translation: CASSSMTQGLVRETQYF.

In this sample, this clonotype turned up a few times. This chain connects TRBV6-6 to TRBJ2-7, with 7 bases matching TRBD2. Germline-derived CDR1 and CDR2 are MNHNY and SVGAGI (reference sequence). Trimming cost V 0 bases and J 1 base; bases outside gene matches: 3. This CDR3 is built from 15 residues. CDR3 region: CASSYSRGLSYEQYF. In nucleotides, the CDR3 is TGTGCCAGCAGTTACTCGCGGGGGTTGTCCTACGAGCAGTACTTC.

The chain uses TRBV6-2 or TRBV6-3 and TRBJ2-1; 11 bases map to TRBD2. This CDR3 has 15 residues. Per the germline V gene, CDR1 is MNHEY and CDR2 is SVGEGT. V trimming: 4 bases; J trimming: 3 bases; junction bases outside the gene matches: 2. CDR3 sequence reads: CASSLLAGGYNEQFF. CDR3 nucleotides: TGTGCCAGCAGTTTGCTAGCGGGAGGCTACAATGAGCAGTTCTTC.

V usage is TRBV29-1 and J usage is TRBJ2-1; TRBD2 matches 11 bases. This CDR3 spans 13 amino acids. Trimming cost V 8 bases and J 4 bases; bases outside gene matches: 4. CDR1 and CDR2 from the germline V gene are SQVTM and ANQGSEA. In DNA form, the CDR3 reads TGCAGCCGGACTAGCGGGCCGTACAATGAGCAGTTCTTC. Residues: CSRTSGPYNEQFF.

This clonotype was observed a few times. This sequence joins TRBV6-5 and TRBJ2-1; possible D gene TRBD1, 5 bases. Trimming cost V 6 bases and J 4 bases, with 22 bases left between them. Per the germline V gene, CDR1 is MNHEY and CDR2 is SVGAGI. CDR3 length: 17 amino acids. In nucleotides, the CDR3 is TGTGCCAGCAGGGGGCTGGGCAGTCAAGGGGATTACAATGAGCAGTTCTTC. Translating gives CASRGLGSQGDYNEQFF.